The source of this T cell receptor (beta chain) is a study of CD8 T cells in ankylosing spondylitis. Findings of the study overall: Made up of eight highly homologous variants, a TCR beta motif appeared characteristic of ankylosing spondylitis blood.

Trimming took 1 base from V and 2 from J, leaving 9 bases between them. The CDR3 contains 13 residues. Germline values: CDR1 SQVTM, CDR2 ANQGSEA. TCRdb analysed the 5' RACE reads with MiXCR anew, one entry per CDR3 protein. The data show about 190,000 distinct CDR3 sequences, about an eighth seen once. This clonotype came up many times. Its antigen is not known. The clonotype originates from a female donor with ankylosing spondylitis or in good health (not recorded which). Material for sequencing was blood, either unsorted or a sorted T cell fraction (not recorded which). The chain uses TRBV29-1 and TRBJ2-7; tentatively, D is TRBD2 (6 bases). DNA for the CDR3: TGCAGCGTTGAAGTTGGAGGGACCTACGAGCAGTACTTC. It specifies CSVEVGGTYEQYF.